This T cell receptor (beta chain) was sequenced during a study of beta chain features in type 1 diabetes. Across the study: Sorted cells, 107,917,701 in number, were examined across all samples.

Note on this clone: Antigen specificity is unknown.

Study-wide points: Equally in patients and controls, shorter templates might have been favored by PCR. A closer apparent resemblance between naive, central memory and Treg TCRB repertoires was seen in patients than in healthy donors.

CDR3 length: 13 residues. CDR1 MNHNY and CDR2 SVGAGI come from the germline V gene (reference sequence). Trimming removed 3 bases from V and 4 bases from J, with 9 bases in between. The authors reverse transcribed all of the isolated RNA, so sequencing captured expressed TCRB transcripts. Clones were read by immunoSEQ multiplex PCR, and TCRdb kept only the in-frame ones, dropping some. The sample yields 350,000 or so clones, 15% to 20% seen once. Material: naive CD4+ T cells from blood. This clonotype was obtained from a woman between 18 and 30 years old in good health. J is TRBJ1-2 and V is TRBV6-6, with D perhaps TRBD1 (5 bases). The CDR3 coding sequence is TGTGCCAGCAGTTATCAGGGATCCTATGGCTACACCTTC. Its translation: CASSYQGSYGYTF.